This T cell receptor beta chain was found in a study of CXCR4 blockade with PD-1 therapy in pancreatic cancer. Whole-study findings and limits: More frequent amino acid clones had more nucleotide rearrangements, suggesting convergent selection.

Only a few counts were recorded for this clone. The antigen is undetermined. Profiled with immunoSEQ multiplex PCR; TCRdb holds only in-frame clones, not every one. The sample yields around 15,000 clones, about two thirds seen once. CDR1 and CDR2 from the germline V gene are MNHGY and SAAAGT. V gave up 6 bases and J gave up 3 bases, with 18 bases separating them. This CDR3 contains 16 residues. V gene TRBV6-8 combines with J gene TRBJ1-5; no firm D call. This TCR was recovered from a human donor with pancreatic ductal adenocarcinoma. The sample was tumor tissue. The CDR3 DNA is TGTGCCAGCAGCAAGCCGTCAGATGCTCACAATCAGCCCCAGCATTTT. Translated, it gives CASSKPSDAHNQPQHF.